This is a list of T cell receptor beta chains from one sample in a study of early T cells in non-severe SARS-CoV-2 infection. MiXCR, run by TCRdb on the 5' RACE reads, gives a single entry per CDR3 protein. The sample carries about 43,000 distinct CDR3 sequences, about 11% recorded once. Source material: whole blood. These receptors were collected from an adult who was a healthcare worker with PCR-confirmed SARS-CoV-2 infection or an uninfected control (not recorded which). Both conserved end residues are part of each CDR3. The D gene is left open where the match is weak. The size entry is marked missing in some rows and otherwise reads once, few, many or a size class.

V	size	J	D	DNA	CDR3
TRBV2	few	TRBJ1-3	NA	TGTGCCAGCAGTGAGGAGGGGCCCCGGACTGGAAACACCATATATTTT	CASSEEGPRTGNTIYF
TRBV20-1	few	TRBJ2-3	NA	TGCAGTGCCGAGACCGGACAGTCTAATGTGGATACGCAGTATTTT	CSAETGQSNVDTQYF
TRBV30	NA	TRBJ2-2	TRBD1	TGTGCCTACCAGACAGGGAGGAACACCGGGGAGCTGTTTTTT	CAYQTGRNTGELFF
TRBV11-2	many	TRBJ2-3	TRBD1	TGTGCCAGCAGCGGAAGGGGGCGCGGGACAGATACGCAGTATTTT	CASSGRGRGTDTQYF
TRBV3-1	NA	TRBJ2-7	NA	TGTGCCAGCAGCCACATCGGCGAGCAGTACTTC	CASSHIGEQYF
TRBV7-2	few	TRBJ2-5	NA	TGTGCCAGCAGCGTGGGACACCAAGAGACCCAGTACTTC	CASSVGHQETQYF
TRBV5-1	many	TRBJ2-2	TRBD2	TGCGCCAGCAGCTTGGGCCTAGCGGGGGGTCCCACCGGGGAGCTGTTTTTT	CASSLGLAGGPTGELFF
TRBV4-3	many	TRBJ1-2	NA	TGCGCCAGCAGCCAAGAGGAGTACGACAGCATCTATGGCTACACCTTC	CASSQEEYDSIYGYTF
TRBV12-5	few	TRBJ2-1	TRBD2	TGTGCTAGTGGTTCCCTTCCGGGCGGGGGAGTCTACAATGAGCAGTTCTTC	CASGSLPGGGVYNEQFF
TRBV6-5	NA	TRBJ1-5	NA	TGTGCCAGCAGAACCCGGGCCACAAGCAATCAGCCCCAGCATTTT	CASRTRATSNQPQHF
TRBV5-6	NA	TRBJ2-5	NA	TGTGCCAGCAGCTTGGCCGCATTCATCGGTCAAGAGACCCAGTACTTC	CASSLAAFIGQETQYF
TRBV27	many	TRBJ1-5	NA	TGTGCCAGCAGTCATGACAAGAATCAGCCCCAGCATTTT	CASSHDKNQPQHF
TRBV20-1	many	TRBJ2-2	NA	TGCAGTGCTAGGCCGGACACCTTCACCGGGGAGCTGTTTTTT	CSARPDTFTGELFF
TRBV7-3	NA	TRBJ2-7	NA	TGTGCCAGCAGCTTAGGAGGGCCATTCTACGAGCAGTACTTC	CASSLGGPFYEQYF
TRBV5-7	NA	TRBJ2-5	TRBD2	TGTGCCAGCAGCTTCGGTAGCGGGGAGCCCCAAGAGACCCAGTACTTC	CASSFGSGEPQETQYF
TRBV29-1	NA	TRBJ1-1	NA	TGCAGCTCCCCGGGACGGAAGAACACTGAAGCTTTCTTT	CSSPGRKNTEAFF
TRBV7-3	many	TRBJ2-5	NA	TGTGCCAGCAGCTTAGGGGCGCTCCAAGAGACCCAGTACTTC	CASSLGALQETQYF
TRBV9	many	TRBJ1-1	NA	TGTGCCAGCAGCGTAGGTCAGGGCACTGAAGCTTTCTTT	CASSVGQGTEAFF
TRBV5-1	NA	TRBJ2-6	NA	TGCGCCAGCAGCCTACAGGGTGGCTCTGGGGCCAACGTCCTGACTTTC	CASSLQGGSGANVLTF
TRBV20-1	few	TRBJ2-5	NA	TGCAGTGCTGCCCTCGGTCAGGACAATCAAGAGACCCAGTACTTC	CSAALGQDNQETQYF
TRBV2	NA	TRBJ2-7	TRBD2	TGTGCCAGCAGTGAAGCGCTTCGGACTAGCGGGGACTACGAGCAGTACTTC	CASSEALRTSGDYEQYF
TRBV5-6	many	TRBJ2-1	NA	TGTGCCAGCAGCTTGGATAGGGGCGCCTTTTACAATGAGCAGTTCTTC	CASSLDRGAFYNEQFF
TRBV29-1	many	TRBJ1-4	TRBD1	TGCAGCGGACAGGGAACTAATGAAAAACTGTTTTTT	CSGQGTNEKLFF
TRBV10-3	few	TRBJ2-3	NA	TGTGCCATCCCTAGCACAGATACGCAGTATTTT	CAIPSTDTQYF
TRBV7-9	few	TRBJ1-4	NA	TGTGCCAGCAGCTTATTCCAGGGCCTTAATGAAAAACTGTTTTTT	CASSLFQGLNEKLFF
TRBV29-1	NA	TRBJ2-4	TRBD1	TGCAGCGTGACCGGGACAGGCCAAAAAAACATTCAGTACTTC	CSVTGTGQKNIQYF
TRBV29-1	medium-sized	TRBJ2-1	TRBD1	TGCAGCGTTTACGGACAGGGGAGCTACAATGAGCAGTTCTTC	CSVYGQGSYNEQFF
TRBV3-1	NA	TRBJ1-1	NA	TGTGCCAGCAGCCAACGCAGGGCCGGCACTGAAGCTTTCTTT	CASSQRRAGTEAFF
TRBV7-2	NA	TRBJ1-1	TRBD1	TGTGCCAGCAGCTTAGGGATTCAGGGGGCATTCTACACTGAAGCTTTCTTT	CASSLGIQGAFYTEAFF
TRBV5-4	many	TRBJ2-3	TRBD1	TGTGCCAGCAGCGAAGGGGGCACAATCACAGATACGCAGTATTTT	CASSEGGTITDTQYF
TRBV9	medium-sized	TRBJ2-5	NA	TGTGCCAGCAGCACAACCGGGACAAAAGGAGAGACCCAGTACTTC	CASSTTGTKGETQYF
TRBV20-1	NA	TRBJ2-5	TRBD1	TGCAGTGCTAGGCCAATAGGGGGCCAGAAAGTCAAAGAGACCCAGTACTTC	CSARPIGGQKVKETQYF
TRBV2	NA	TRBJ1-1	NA	TGTGCCAGCAGAGTCGGGACAACGAACACTGAAGCTTTCTTT	CASRVGTTNTEAFF
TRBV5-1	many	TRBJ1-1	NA	TGCGCCAGCAGCCCGGACGGGGTCCTAGAAGCTTTCTTT	CASSPDGVLEAFF
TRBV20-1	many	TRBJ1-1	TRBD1	TGCAGTGCTAGGACAGGGTGGAACACTGAAGCTTTCTTT	CSARTGWNTEAFF
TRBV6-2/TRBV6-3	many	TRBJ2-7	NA	TGTGCCAGCAGTTACTCGACAGGTCACGAGCAGTACTTC	CASSYSTGHEQYF
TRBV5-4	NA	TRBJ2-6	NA	TGTGCCAGCAGCCCAGGTTGGGGACTCGGGGCCAACGTCCTGACTTTC	CASSPGWGLGANVLTF
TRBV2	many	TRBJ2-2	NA	TGTGCCAGCAGAGGGGATGCGAACACCGGGGAGCTGTTTTTT	CASRGDANTGELFF
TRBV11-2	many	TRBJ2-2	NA	TGTGCCAGCAGCCAACAGGGAGGCACCGGGGAGCTGTTTTTT	CASSQQGGTGELFF
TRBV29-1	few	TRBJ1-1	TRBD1	TGCAGCTTCTTGAAAGGGGACAGACACATGAACACTGAAGCTTTCTTT	CSFLKGDRHMNTEAFF
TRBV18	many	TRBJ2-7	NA	TGTGCCAGCTCACCACGTCGTGGGGAAGGGAGCTACGAGCAGTACTTC	CASSPRRGEGSYEQYF
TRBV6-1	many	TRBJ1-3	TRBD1	TGTGCCAGCAGCCAGGGGGCCCGGACTGGAAACACCATATATTTT	CASSQGARTGNTIYF
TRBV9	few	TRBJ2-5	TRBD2	TGTGCCAGCAGCGTAGGGCACGGGGGGGCGGTGGAGACCCAGTACTTC	CASSVGHGGAVETQYF
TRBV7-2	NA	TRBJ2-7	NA	TGTGCCAGCAGTTTGTATTCGGGACGGTCCTTTTTC	CASSLYSGRSFF
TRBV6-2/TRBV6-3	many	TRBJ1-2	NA	TGTGCCAGCAGTACAGACAGTAACTATGGCTACACCTTC	CASSTDSNYGYTF
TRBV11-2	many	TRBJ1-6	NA	TGTGCCAGCAGCTTGGGCAGGGATTATTCACCCCTCCACTTT	CASSLGRDYSPLHF
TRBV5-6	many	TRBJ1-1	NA	TGTGCCAGCAGCTTGGGCTTCGGCCGTGGGGATGCTTTCTTT	CASSLGFGRGDAFF
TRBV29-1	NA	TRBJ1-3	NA	TGCAGCGTTGCGCCGGGGATCTCTGGAAACACCATATATTTT	CSVAPGISGNTIYF
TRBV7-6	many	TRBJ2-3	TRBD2	TGTGCCAGCAGACCGAGCGGGGGGAATCTCGATACGCAGTATTTT	CASRPSGGNLDTQYF
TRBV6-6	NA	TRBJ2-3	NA	TGTGCCAGCAGGTACGGGCAGTACACAGATACGCAGTATTTT	CASRYGQYTDTQYF
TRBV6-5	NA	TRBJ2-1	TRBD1	TGTGCCAGCCGTCGACAGGGGCCGGGGAATGAGCAGTTCTTC	CASRRQGPGNEQFF
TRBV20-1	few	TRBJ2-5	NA	TGCAGTGCTAGAGATCGGCTAGCCCCGGGGGAGACCCAGTACTTC	CSARDRLAPGETQYF
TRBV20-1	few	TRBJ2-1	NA	TGCAGTGCTAGATACTTCTCGGGGGGCTTCGATGAGCAGTTCTTC	CSARYFSGGFDEQFF
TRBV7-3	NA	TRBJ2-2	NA	TGTGCCAGCAGCTTTGGGGGAGACACCGGGGAGCTGTTTTTT	CASSFGGDTGELFF
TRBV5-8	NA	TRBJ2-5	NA	TGTGCCAGCAGCTTGCGATCTGGACAAGAGACCCAGTACTTC	CASSLRSGQETQYF
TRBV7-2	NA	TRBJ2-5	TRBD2	TGTGCCAGCAGCTTAGCGCAAGCGGGGGGCCGCCAAGAGACCCAGTACTTC	CASSLAQAGGRQETQYF
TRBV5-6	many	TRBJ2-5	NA	TGTGCCAGCAGCTTGCCCCTCAGGCGGGTGGGAGAGACCCAGTACTTC	CASSLPLRRVGETQYF
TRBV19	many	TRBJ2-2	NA	TGTGCCAGTCGGTTGGCCGGGGAGCTGTTTTTT	CASRLAGELFF